This TCR beta chain derives from a study of CD8+ T cells in alopecia areata. The overall study: Dosing spanned 6 to 18 months on tofacitinib, then 6 months off drug.

Sequencing templates came from extracted RNA that was reverse transcribed into cDNA. The method was immunoSEQ multiplex PCR; TCRdb's version includes in-frame clones alone and lacks a portion of them. The sample has 110,000 or so clones; 50% to 65% are singletons. Germline CDR1 reads MNHEY; CDR2 reads SVGAGI. Trimming shortened V by 5 bases and J by 5 bases, and 16 bases separated the two germline ends. The CDR3 totals 15 residues. As regards this clone: Its antigen is as yet unknown.

Treatment: oral pan-JAK inhibitor, 5-10 mg twice daily. Broader study findings: Scalp data also include sequences from resident alphabeta T cells of normal skin. Clonality in the scalp and expanded CD8+ clones ranked among the top 100 were significantly decreased by tofacitinib. Amid tofacitinib therapy, many expanded lesional clones stayed present in scalp and blood.

The TCR was taken from a human donor with alopecia areata. V usage is TRBV6-5 and J usage is TRBJ1-5; a weak D match, TRBD1 (6 bases). The sequences come from CD4+ T cells sorted from blood, collected at week 24, from a patient treated with tofacitinib. The CDR3 sequence is CASSARPDSYQPQHF. CDR3 sequence (DNA): TGTGCCAGCAGTGCGAGGCCGGACAGTTATCAGCCCCAGCATTTT.